The entry below gives a single T cell receptor (beta chain) sequence along with its context. The entry originates in a study of cytomegalovirus exposure and HLA in healthy donors. 13 Jbeta primers and 60 Vbeta primers were used for the PCR. The data were produced by immunoSEQ multiplex PCR, yet TCRdb's version contains in-frame clones alone and is incomplete. The repertoire has tens of thousands of clones, around 80% of them found once; the top ten carry over 10%. J gave up 7 bases and V 4 bases, and 12 bases lay outside the gene matches. This CDR3 is built from 16 residues. The chain has TRBV23-1 and TRBJ2-4, with TRBD1 identical over 8 bases. TRBV23-1 is reported as an ORF; its role is uncertain. Specimen: PBMCs. This receptor was identified in a male donor in good health and CMV-seropositive. CDR3 region: CASSRTQGAEGNIQYF. The DNA for the CDR3 is TGCGCCAGCAGTCGGACCCAGGGGGCGGAGGGGAACATTCAGTACTTC.